Listed below are T cell receptor beta chains from one sample, sequenced in a study of beta chain features in type 1 diabetes. Assay used: immunoSEQ multiplex PCR; TCRdb lists only in-frame clones, some missing. The table has about 320,000 clones, roughly 15% seen once. The material sequenced was central memory CD4+ T cells from blood. Source of these receptors: a man aged 25-45 years in good health. CDR3s include the opening cysteine and the closing phenylalanine or tryptophan. The D gene is left open where the match is weak. Size values are once, few and many counts, or a class for expanded clones, and some rows have none.

j_gene	v_gene	d_gene	abundance	CDR3aa	CDR3nt
TRBJ2-5	TRBV7-7	-	few	CASRLGVGLETQYF	TGTGCCAGCAGATTAGGCGTGGGCCTGGAGACCCAGTACTTC
TRBJ1-6	TRBV2	-	-	CASNQQGVGSPLHF	TGTGCCAGCAACCAACAGGGAGTGGGCTCACCCCTCCACTTT
TRBJ2-3	TRBV28	-	-	CASSLVLDTQYF	TGTGCCAGCAGTTTGGTGTTAGATACGCAGTATTTT
TRBJ1-2	TRBV5-1	-	few	CASSLTNYGYTF	TGCGCCAGCAGCTTGACCAACTATGGCTACACCTTC
TRBJ2-3	TRBV7-2	TRBD2	few	CASSSAGMFDTQYF	TGTGCCAGCAGCTCAGCGGGGATGTTCGATACGCAGTATTTT
TRBJ2-3	TRBV7-8	TRBD2	few	CASSPPSGQKDTQYF	TGTGCCAGCAGCCCACCTAGCGGCCAGAAAGATACGCAGTATTTT
TRBJ1-1	TRBV5-1	TRBD1	-	CASSPGTGGPNTEAFF	TGCGCCAGCAGCCCCGGGACAGGGGGCCCAAACACTGAAGCTTTCTTT
TRBJ2-3	TRBV9	-	few	CASSPQGTDTQYF	TGTGCCAGCAGCCCTCAAGGGACAGATACGCAGTATTTT
TRBJ2-3	TRBV7-2	TRBD2	-	CASRRGTSGGPLSTDTQYF	TGTGCCAGCAGGAGAGGGACTAGCGGGGGACCCCTTAGCACAGATACGCAGTATTTT
TRBJ2-3	TRBV7-2	TRBD2	few	CASSLAGGMDTQYF	TGTGCCAGCAGCTTAGCGGGGGGGATGGATACGCAGTATTTT
TRBJ1-3	TRBV5-1	-	few	CASRSDTNSGNTIYF	TGCGCCAGCAGATCGGACACTAACTCTGGAAACACCATATATTTT
TRBJ2-3	TRBV7-7	TRBD2	once	CASSLGGGPPDTQYF	TGTGCCAGCAGCTTAGGCGGGGGGCCCCCAGATACGCAGTATTTT
TRBJ2-7	TRBV27	TRBD2	few	CASSLQRGYEQYF	TGTGCCAGCAGTTTACAGCGGGGCTACGAGCAGTACTTC
TRBJ1-5	TRBV7-3	-	-	CASSLNGQPYEPQHF	TGTGCCAGCAGCTTAAATGGGCAGCCTTATGAGCCCCAGCATTTT
TRBJ1-6	TRBV7-2	-	-	CASSLERALGGPLHF	TGTGCCAGCAGCTTAGAGCGGGCACTCGGCGGGCCCCTCCACTTT
TRBJ1-1	TRBV14	-	few	CASSQRTGRVAEAFF	TGTGCCAGCAGCCAAAGGACCGGCAGGGTGGCTGAAGCTTTCTTT
TRBJ1-1	TRBV29-1	TRBD1	-	CSVEDPGQGGWNTEAFF	TGCAGCGTTGAGGATCCGGGACAGGGCGGTTGGAACACTGAAGCTTTCTTT
TRBJ2-2	TRBV10-1	TRBD1	few	CASKTNRGNTGELFF	TGCGCCAGCAAGACTAACAGGGGTAACACCGGGGAGCTGTTTTTT
TRBJ1-5	TRBV7-2	TRBD1	-	CASSLGQTGNQPQHF	TGTGCCAGCAGCTTAGGACAGACAGGGAATCAGCCCCAGCATTTT
TRBJ2-2	TRBV10-3	-	-	CASSYPPGDNTGELFF	TGTGCCAGCAGTTACCCCCCGGGGGACAACACCGGGGAGCTGTTTTTT